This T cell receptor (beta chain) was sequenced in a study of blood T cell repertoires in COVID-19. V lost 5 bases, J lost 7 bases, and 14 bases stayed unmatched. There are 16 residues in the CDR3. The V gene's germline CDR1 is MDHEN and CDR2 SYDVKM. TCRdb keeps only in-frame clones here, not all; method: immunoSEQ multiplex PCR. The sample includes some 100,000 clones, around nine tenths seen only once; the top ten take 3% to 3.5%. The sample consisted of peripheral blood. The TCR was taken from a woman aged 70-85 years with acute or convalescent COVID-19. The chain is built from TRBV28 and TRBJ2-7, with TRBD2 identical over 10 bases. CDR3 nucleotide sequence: TGTGCCAGCAGTACACACTCTAGCGGGAGACCGAATGAGCAGTACTTC. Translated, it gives CASSTHSSGRPNEQYF.